These 18 T cell receptor beta chains were sequenced from one sample in a study of human T cells and chemical hapten exposure. TCRdb called the RACE reads again in MiXCR, with one record for every CDR3 protein. The sample has roughly 50,000 distinct CDR3 sequences, roughly 10% seen once. Time point indicated: patch test 3, about 24 weeks after DPC sensitization. Treatment here: therapeutic diphenylcyclopropenone sensitization with weekly scalp DPC. The specimen was whole blood, collected in connection with sensitization to the hapten diphenylcyclopropenone (DPC). All receptors come from a middle-aged woman with alopecia areata. Some clones in this sample may be carry-over from other donors' samples.

The rearrangement links TRBV19 to TRBJ2-1; 9 positions match TRBD1. The CDR3 length is 13 residues. The V gene end was trimmed by 6 bases and the J gene end by 7 bases; junction bases not matched to a gene: 4. Germline V gene sequence: CDR1 LNHDA, CDR2 SQIVND (reference sequence). The CDR3 here is CASRTGGRNEQFF. The CDR3 coding sequence is TGTGCCAGTAGGACAGGGGGAAGAAATGAGCAGTTCTTC.

This clonotype has ten or more counts. This sequence joins TRBV5-1 and TRBJ2-6; maybe TRBD1 (5 bases). The CDR3 sequence is 16 residues long. V was trimmed by 4 bases and J by 4 bases, leaving 15 bases between them. CDR1 is SGHRS, CDR2 YFSETQ, per germline. CDR3 residues: CASSPGQQGGANVLTF. The CDR3 DNA reads as TGCGCCAGCAGCCCGGGTCAGCAGGGCGGGGCCAACGTCCTGACTTTC.

In its sample, this clonotype was seen many times. The gene calls are TRBV7-9 and TRBJ2-3, with 14 bases fitting TRBD2. This CDR3 has 16 residues. CDR1 is SEHNR and CDR2 is FQNEAQ in the germline V gene (reference sequence). V shed 6 bases, J shed 6 bases, and the junction held 8 bases outside the gene matches. The CDR3 DNA reads as TGTGCCAGCAGTCTTGGACTAGCGGGGGGACCCGATACGCAGTATTTT. Translated, it gives CASSLGLAGGPDTQYF. The full variable domain, completed using reference TRBV7-9 and TRBJ2-3, is DTGVSQNPRHKITKRGQNVTFRCDPISEHNRLYWYRQTLGQGPEFLTYFQNEAQLEKSRLLSDRFSAERPKGSFSTLEIQRTEQGDSAMYLCASSLGLAGGPDTQYFGPGTRLTVL.

This chain uses TRBV28 with TRBJ2-3; TRBD2 might be the D (7 bases). CDR1 and CDR2 (germline): MDHEN, SYDVKM. V shed 1 base and J shed 7 bases, with 12 bases lying between them. The CDR3 runs to 14 residues. This CDR3 reads CASSLLGRGNTQYF. The CDR3 DNA reads as TGTGCCAGCAGTTTATTAGGGAGGGGGAATACGCAGTATTTT. Based on the CDR3 plus reference TRBV28 and TRBJ2-3, the full variable domain is DVKVTQSSRYLVKRTGEKVFLECVQDMDHENMFWYRQDPGLGLRLIYFSYDVKMKEKGDIPEGYSVSREKKERFSLILESASTNQTSMYLCASSLLGRGNTQYFGPGTRLTVL.

The chain employs TRBV7-2 and TRBJ2-2; TRBD2 matches at 7 bases. The V gene end was trimmed by 1 base and the J gene end by 3 bases; junction bases not matched to a gene: 2. CDR1 and CDR2 from the germline V gene are SGHTA and FQGNSA. The CDR3 has 15 residues. The DNA for the CDR3 is TGTGCCAGCAGCTTAGATACTAGCGACACCGGGGAGCTGTTTTTT. Its translation is CASSLDTSDTGELFF. Looking up the rest from reference TRBV7-2 and TRBJ2-2 gives the full variable domain: GAGVSQSPSNKVTEKGKDVELRCDPISGHTALYWYRQSLGQGLEFLIYFQGNSAPDKSGLPSDRFSAERTGGSVSTLTIQRTQQEDSAVYLCASSLDTSDTGELFFGEGSRLTVL.

This clonotype was recorded many times. This chain joins TRBV4-1 and TRBJ1-5; D might be TRBD1 (6 bases). CDR1 MGHRA and CDR2 YSYEKL come from the germline V gene. This CDR3 comprises 14 residues. Trimming removed 4 bases at V and 6 bases at J, with 13 bases between. In DNA, the CDR3 is TGCGCCAGCAGCCCAGGACAGCAGGCTCAGCCCCAGCATTTT. Its protein product is CASSPGQQAQPQHF.

In its sample, this clonotype was seen many times. The chain is built from TRBV7-8 and TRBJ2-2; D may be TRBD1 (5 bases). The V gene's germline CDR1 is SGHVS and CDR2 FQNEAQ. There are 14 residues in the CDR3. With 3 bases removed from V and 2 bases from J, the gap between germline ends came to 7 bases. As DNA, the CDR3 is TGTGCCAGCAGCTTTGACAGAAACACCGGGGAGCTGTTTTTT. Protein: CASSFDRNTGELFF.

The chain links TRBV2 to TRBJ1-4; tentatively, D is TRBD1 (5 bases). CDR1 SNHLY and CDR2 FYNNEI come from the germline V gene. V lost 1 base, J lost 4 bases, and 13 bases lay in between. CDR3 length: 16 amino acids. This chain's CDR3 is CASSEVGQRGNEKLFF. For the CDR3, the DNA is TGTGCCAGCAGTGAAGTGGGGCAGCGGGGTAATGAAAAACTGTTTTTT.

V and J are TRBV10-2 and TRBJ2-1; the match to TRBD1 covers 7 bases. Germline V gene sequence: CDR1 WSHSY, CDR2 SAAADI. J gave up 4 bases and V 7 bases, and 10 bases lay outside the gene matches. The CDR3 consists of 15 residues. CDR3 DNA sequence: TGCGCCAGCATTCCGGGACAGCCTTCTTACAATGAGCAGTTCTTC. Protein product: CASIPGQPSYNEQFF.

Ten or more counts support this clonotype. The V call is TRBV5-1, the J call TRBJ1-1, with D perhaps TRBD1 (5 bases). CDR3 length equals 15 residues. Germline V gene lookup returns CDR1 SGHRS and CDR2 YFSETQ. V was clipped by 0 bases and J by 1 base, with 10 bases between them. For the CDR3, the DNA is TGCGCCAGCAGCTTGGCAGGGAAGACGAACACTGAAGCTTTCTTT. This gives the protein CASSLAGKTNTEAFF.

This clonotype showed up just a few times. The chain employs TRBV6-5 and TRBJ2-1; 10 bases map to TRBD2. With 8 bases clipped from V and 8 bases from J, the junction kept 9 bases outside the gene matches. Germline CDR1 and CDR2: MNHEY and SVGAGI. The CDR3 has 14 amino acids. The CDR3 region has the DNA TGTGCCAGCTGCCAGCGGGGGGGCCTCGATGAGCAGTTCTTC. Its protein is CASCQRGGLDEQFF.

This clonotype was detected ten times or more. V usage is TRBV12-3 or TRBV12-4 and J usage is TRBJ1-1; a possible D gene is TRBD1 (5 bases). CDR3 length equals 14 residues. Trimming cost V 1 base and J 4 bases, with 10 bases left between them. The CDR3 is CASSLGGVSTEAFF. DNA of the CDR3: TGTGCCAGCAGTTTAGGAGGGGTGAGCACTGAAGCTTTCTTT.

The table lists this clonotype with a few counts. The V and J genes are TRBV7-6 and TRBJ2-7; 9 bases map to TRBD1. V lost 5 bases, J lost 0 bases, and 5 bases stayed unmatched. The V gene's germline CDR1 is SGHVS and CDR2 FNYEAQ. The CDR3 extends over 15 amino acids. The DNA for the CDR3 is TGTGCCAGCAGCCCGGGACAGGGCTACTCCTACGAGCAGTACTTC. Its translation is CASSPGQGYSYEQYF. The complete variable domain, with remaining parts taken from reference TRBV7-6 and TRBJ2-7, reads GAGVSQSPRYKVTKRGQDVALRCDPISGHVSLYWYRQALGQGPEFLTYFNYEAQQDKSGLPNDRFSAERPEGSISTLTIQRTEQRDSAMYRCASSPGQGYSYEQYFGPGTRLTVT.

The J gene is TRBJ1-2, the V gene TRBV28, with TRBD1 identical over 9 bases. Trimming removed 4 bases from V and 8 bases from J; junction bases left unmatched: 8. The CDR3 is 14 amino acids. Looked up from germline, CDR1 is MDHEN and CDR2 is SYDVKM. The CDR3 here is CASSSGTGSRGYTF. The CDR3 DNA sequence: TGTGCCAGCAGTTCCGGGACAGGGTCTCGGGGCTACACCTTC.

This chain uses TRBV20-1 with TRBJ1-6, with 9 bases that match TRBD1. Per germline, CDR1 DFQATT and CDR2 SNEGSKA (reference sequence). The length of the CDR3 is 20 residues. The V segment lost 0 bases and the J segment 8 bases; nucleotides outside the gene matches: 20. CDR3 bases: TGCAGTGCTAGAGATGGGAGGACAGGGGAGTTTACGGTGCCACATTCACCCCTCCACTTT. Amino acids: CSARDGRTGEFTVPHSPLHF.

This clonotype has only a few counts. J is TRBJ2-2 and V is TRBV11-2; D is unresolved. Germline V gene data show CDR1 as SGHAT and CDR2 as FQNNGV. The CDR3 sequence is 12 residues long. Trimming shortened V by 7 bases and J by 5 bases, and 8 bases separated the two germline ends. The CDR3 nucleotides are TGTGCCAGCACCCTTGTTACCGGGGAGCTGTTTTTT. It specifies CASTLVTGELFF.

This clonotype was detected only a few times. This chain connects TRBV7-8 to TRBJ1-5; 9 bases map to TRBD1. V was clipped by 3 bases and J by 7 bases; unmatched bases: 7. The CDR3 is 15 residues long. In germline, CDR1 is SGHVS, CDR2 FQNEAQ. The CDR3 here is CASSFLRTGVQPQHF. In DNA form, the CDR3 reads TGTGCCAGCAGCTTCCTAAGGACAGGGGTCCAGCCCCAGCATTTT. Full variable domain (rest looked up from reference TRBV7-8 and TRBJ1-5): GAGVSQSPRYKVAKRGQDVALRCDPISGHVSLFWYQQALGQGPEFLTYFQNEAQLDKSGLPSDRFFAERPEGSVSTLKIQRTQQEDSAVYLCASSFLRTGVQPQHFGDGTRLSIL.

This clonotype was counted a few times. The CDR3: CASSPSSGNQETQYF. The CDR3 bases are TGCGCCAGCAGCCCATCTAGCGGGAATCAAGAGACCCAGTACTTC. The V call is TRBV5-1, the J call TRBJ2-5; 9 bases map to TRBD2. Trimming took 4 bases from V and 2 from J; bases not matched to a gene: 6. Germline V gene sequence: CDR1 SGHRS, CDR2 YFSETQ. The CDR3 is 15 amino acids.